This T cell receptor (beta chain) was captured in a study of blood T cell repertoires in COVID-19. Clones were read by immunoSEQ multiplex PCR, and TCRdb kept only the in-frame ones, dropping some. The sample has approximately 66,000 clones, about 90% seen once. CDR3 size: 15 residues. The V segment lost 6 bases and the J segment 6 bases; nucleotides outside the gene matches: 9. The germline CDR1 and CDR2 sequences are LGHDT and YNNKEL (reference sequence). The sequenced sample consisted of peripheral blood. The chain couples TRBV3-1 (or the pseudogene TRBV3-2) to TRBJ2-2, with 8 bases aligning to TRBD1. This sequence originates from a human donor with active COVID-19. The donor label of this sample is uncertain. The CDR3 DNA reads TGTGCCAGCAGGCTCGGACAGGGCAAGTCCGGGGAGCTGTTTTTT. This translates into CASRLGQGKSGELFF.